The 15 T cell receptor beta chains below come from one sample, sequenced in a study of blood T cell repertoires in COVID-19. Produced via immunoSEQ multiplex PCR; TCRdb's table is partial and in-frame only. The sample contains roughly 160,000 clones, around nine tenths of which appear only once. The sample taken for sequencing was peripheral blood. These receptors were collected from a man aged 50 or older who had recovered from COVID-19.

CDR3 coding DNA: TGTGCCAGCAGCTCAGACAGTACTAATTCACCCCTCCACTTT. This translates into CASSSDSTNSPLHF. This chain uses TRBV7-9 with TRBJ1-6, with a weak D call TRBD1 (5 bases). This CDR3 has 14 residues. Germline V gene sequence: CDR1 SEHNR, CDR2 FQNEAQ (reference sequence). V was trimmed by 4 bases and J by 6 bases, leaving 10 bases between them.

The gene calls are TRBV3-1 (or the pseudogene TRBV3-2) and TRBJ1-1, with 7 nucleotides matching TRBD1. This CDR3 is built from 16 residues. Trimming took 4 bases from V and 2 from J; bases not matched to a gene: 10. Per germline, CDR1 LGHDT and CDR2 YNNKEL (reference sequence). CDR3 nucleotide sequence: TGTGCCAGCAGCCCATATGGACAGGTTGCCAACACTGAAGCTTTCTTT. Encoded protein: CASSPYGQVANTEAFF.

This clone has only a few counts. The chain is built from TRBV6-2 or TRBV6-3 and TRBJ2-1, with a possible D match to TRBD2 (5 bases). The CDR3 spans 13 residues. Germline V gives CDR1 MNHEY, CDR2 SVGEGT. V was clipped by 1 base and J by 6 bases, with 7 bases between them. The CDR3, as DNA: TGTGCCAGCAGTTACTGGCTAGCCAATGAGCAGTTCTTC. Residues: CASSYWLANEQFF.

The chain uses TRBV25-1 and TRBJ2-5, with D tentatively TRBD2 (5 bases). The germline gives CDR1 MGHDK, CDR2 SYGVNS. V was trimmed by 1 base and J by 2 bases, leaving 11 bases between them. The CDR3 is 15 residues long. The CDR3 DNA reads TGTGCCAGCAGTGAATTAAGAGGGAAACAAGAGACCCAGTACTTC. Its translation: CASSELRGKQETQYF.

CDR3 sequence reads: CASSDTDRGLSHEQYF. CDR3 coding DNA: TGTGCCAGCAGCGATACCGACAGGGGTTTGTCCCACGAGCAGTACTTC. This chain connects TRBV7-2 to TRBJ2-7; 8 bases are shared with TRBD1. Trimming at V came to 5 bases and at J to 5 bases, leaving 14 bases not matched to a gene. The length of the CDR3 is 16 residues. Germline-derived CDR1 and CDR2 are SGHTA and FQGNSA.

The V gene is TRBV7-2, the J gene TRBJ1-2, with D uncertain. CDR1 is SGHTA, CDR2 FQGNSA, per germline. The CDR3 contains 14 residues. V was clipped by 5 bases and J by 4 bases, with 14 bases between them. The CDR3 loop is CASSIRTEGYGYTF. The CDR3 nucleotides are TGTGCCAGCAGCATAAGGACGGAGGGCTATGGCTACACCTTC.

The rearrangement uses TRBV4-3 and TRBJ2-5, with 9 bases lining up with TRBD1. V was clipped by 0 bases and J by 6 bases; unmatched bases: 5. CDR1 and CDR2 from the germline V gene are LGHNA and YSLEER. This CDR3 is built from 15 residues. The CDR3 spells CASSQDWGQGKTQYF. In nucleotides, the CDR3 is TGCGCCAGCAGCCAAGATTGGGGACAGGGAAAGACCCAGTACTTC.

The chain links TRBV10-1 to TRBJ2-3; 9 nucleotides align to TRBD2. Germline loops: CDR1 WNHNN, CDR2 SYGVQD (reference sequence). The CDR3 contains 18 residues. The V and J ends lost 0 bases and 2 bases, in that order; junction bases with no gene match: 9. The CDR3 DNA reads TGCGCCAGCAGTGAGTCGATTTCGCTAGCGGGGACCACAGATACGCAGTATTTT. Its protein product is CASSESISLAGTTDTQYF.

J is TRBJ2-2 and V is TRBV2, with TRBD1 matching over 9 bases. The J segment lost 8 bases and the V segment lost 6 bases, leaving 1 base of the junction unmatched. CDR3 length: 12 residues. The germline CDR1 and CDR2 sequences are SNHLY and FYNNEI. In DNA, the CDR3 is TGTGCCAGCAGACAGGGGGCTGGGGAGCTGTTTTTT. Translation gives CASRQGAGELFF.

The gene calls are TRBV5-4 and TRBJ2-3; 10 bases agree with TRBD2. Per the germline V gene, CDR1 is SGHNT and CDR2 is YYREEE (reference sequence). V gave up 4 bases and J gave up 4 bases; unmatched junction bases: 6. The length of the CDR3 is 15 residues. The CDR3 DNA follows: TGTGCCAGCAGCCCTCCAGCGGGGGGGCCAGATACGCAGTATTTT. Amino acid sequence: CASSPPAGGPDTQYF.

CDR3 residues: CASSFGHGYTF. The CDR3 bases are TGTGCCAGCAGTTTCGGTCATGGCTACACCTTC. The chain combines TRBV6-5 with TRBJ1-2; D gene ambiguous. This CDR3 spans 11 amino acids. The V end lost 4 bases, the J end lost 6 bases, and 6 bases lay between the germline ends. CDR1 MNHEY and CDR2 SVGAGI come from the germline V gene.

This CDR3 is CASSSRDTYTDTQYF. CDR3 bases: TGTGCCAGCAGTTCCCGGGACACCTACACAGATACGCAGTATTTT. The chain employs TRBV6-5 and TRBJ2-3; D may be TRBD1 (6 bases). Germline assignment: CDR1 MNHEY and CDR2 SVGAGI. The CDR3 consists of 15 residues. V was trimmed by 4 bases and J by 2 bases, leaving 13 bases between them.

V is TRBV28 and J is TRBJ1-6, with TRBD1 matching 8 bases. With V trimmed by 6 bases and J by 7 bases, 5 bases remained unmatched. CDR1 and CDR2 from the germline V gene are MDHEN and SYDVKM. The CDR3 consists of 14 residues. DNA for the CDR3: TGTGCCAGCAGCCTGGACAGGGTAAATTCACCCCTCCACTTT. Its protein product is CASSLDRVNSPLHF.

The rearrangement joins TRBV6-2 or TRBV6-3 to TRBJ2-2; TRBD2 aligns across 11 bases. This CDR3 is 18 amino acids long. Unmatched junction bases numbered 9, after V lost 6 bases and J lost 0 bases. The germline V gene encodes CDR1 MNHEY and CDR2 SVGEGT. CDR3 nucleotides: TGTGCCAGCAGCGGACTAGCGGGCCTACTCGCGAACACCGGGGAGCTGTTTTTT. Amino acids: CASSGLAGLLANTGELFF.

The chain has TRBV6-2 or TRBV6-3 and TRBJ1-2; 7 bases line up with TRBD1. Germline V CDR1 and CDR2: MNHEY, SVGEGT. The CDR3 sequence is 13 residues long. With 6 bases clipped from V and 3 bases from J, the junction kept 4 bases outside the gene matches. As DNA, the CDR3 is TGTGCCAGCAGCGTACAGGGGTACTATGGCTACACCTTC. It specifies CASSVQGYYGYTF.